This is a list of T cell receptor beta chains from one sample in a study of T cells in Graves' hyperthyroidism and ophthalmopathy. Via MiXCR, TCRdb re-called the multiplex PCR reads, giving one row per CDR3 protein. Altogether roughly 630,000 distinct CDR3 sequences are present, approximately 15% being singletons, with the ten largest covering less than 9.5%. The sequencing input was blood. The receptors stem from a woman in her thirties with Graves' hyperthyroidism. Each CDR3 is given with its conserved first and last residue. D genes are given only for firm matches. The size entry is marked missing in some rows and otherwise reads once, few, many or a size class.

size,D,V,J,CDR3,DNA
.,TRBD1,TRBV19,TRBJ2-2,CASSIQGAHTGELFF,TGTGCCAGTAGTATACAGGGGGCGCACACCGGGGAGCTGTTTTTT
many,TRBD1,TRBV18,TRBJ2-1,CASSHPTGFEYNEQFF,TGTGCCAGCTCACATCCGACAGGGTTTGAGTATAATGAGCAGTTCTTC
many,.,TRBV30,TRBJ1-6,CAVTGGGVSPLHF,TGTGCCGTCACCGGGGGAGGTGTTTCACCCCTCCACTTT
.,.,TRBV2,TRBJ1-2,CASSEVRIGYGYTF,TGTGCCAGCAGTGAAGTTCGGATCGGCTATGGCTACACCTTC
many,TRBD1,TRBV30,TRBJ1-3,CAWSRQGYGNTIYF,TGTGCCTGGAGCCGACAGGGGTACGGAAACACCATATATTTT
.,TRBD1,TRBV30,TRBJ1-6,CAWSLGQGSPLHF,TGTGCCTGGAGTTTGGGACAGGGCTCACCCCTCCACTTT
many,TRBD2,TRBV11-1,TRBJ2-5,CASSPTDGRRETQYF,TGTGCCAGCAGCCCAACGGACGGGAGGCGAGAGACCCAGTACTTC
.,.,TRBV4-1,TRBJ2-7,CASSQVGGDEQYF,TGCGCCAGCAGCCAAGTCGGTGGCGACGAGCAGTACTTC
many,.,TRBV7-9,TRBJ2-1,CASSNGDFRDEQFF,TGTGCCAGCAGCAATGGGGACTTTAGAGATGAGCAGTTCTTC
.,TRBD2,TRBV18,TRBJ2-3,CASSVGTSGPLTDTQYF,TGTGCCAGCTCTGTCGGGACTAGCGGGCCACTCACAGATACGCAGTATTTT